This T cell receptor (beta chain) was retrieved from a study of cytomegalovirus exposure and HLA in healthy donors. Vbeta (60) and Jbeta (13) primers were used in the PCR. The data were produced by immunoSEQ multiplex PCR, yet TCRdb's version contains in-frame clones alone and is incomplete. Of 130,000 or so clones in the sample, roughly 80% were seen once. The CDR3 loop spans 16 amino acids. The V end was cut by 2 bases, the J end by 3 bases, with 17 bases between. CDR1 is SGHVS and CDR2 is FQNEAQ in the germline V gene. Notes on this clone: What it binds is not known.

Study results and caveats: In a later analysis, compared with equally common non-associated chains, HLA-associated beta chains were more expanded. Later on, an analysis tied 15,000 to 20,000 TCR beta sequences to HLA alleles at 0.05 false discovery rate. TRBV6-2, TRBV6-3 and some other V segments were unresolvable in 87-base-pair reads.

The rearrangement links TRBV7-8 to TRBJ2-7; possible D gene TRBD1, 5 bases. Sequences were obtained from PBMCs. This clonotype was obtained from a middle-aged man in good health and CMV-seronegative. The CDR3, as DNA: TGTGCCAGCAGCTTATTTTGGGGCATCGATGGCTACGAGCAGTACTTC. Translating it yields CASSLFWGIDGYEQYF. The full variable domain, completed using reference TRBV7-8 and TRBJ2-7, is GAGVSQSPRYKVAKRGQDVALRCDPISGHVSLFWYQQALGQGPEFLTYFQNEAQLDKSGLPSDRFFAERPEGSVSTLKIQRTQQEDSAVYLCASSLFWGIDGYEQYFGPGTRLTVT.